This T cell receptor (beta chain) was obtained from a study of response to subunit inactivated influenza vaccine. Per germline, CDR1 SEHNR and CDR2 FQNEAQ (reference sequence). The CDR3 totals 13 residues. TCRdb re-called the RT-PCR reads through MiXCR, storing one row per CDR3 protein. Of more than 550,000 distinct CDR3 sequences in the sample, 12% are singletons; the top ten hold approximately 10%. Comment on this clonotype: An end of the junction differs from the germline gene, which may be a read error.

The rearrangement joins TRBV7-9 to TRBJ2-3, with TRBD2 as a possible D gene (5 bases). Sample: PBMCs from blood, taken on the day of vaccination. The sequence came from a man over 45 who received an inactivated influenza vaccine. CDR3 nucleotides: TGTGCCAGGAGCTCGGGGAGCACAGATACGCAGTATTTT. Amino acid sequence: CARSSGSTDTQYF.